This TCR beta chain originates from a study of cytomegalovirus exposure and HLA in healthy donors. V was clipped by 1 base and J by 5 bases; unmatched bases: 18. CDR3 length: 21 amino acids. CDR1 and CDR2 from the germline V gene are MNHNS and SASEGT. Both 60 Vbeta primers and 13 Jbeta primers went into the PCR. Generated by immunoSEQ multiplex PCR, the TCRdb table keeps only in-frame clones and is missing some. The sample shows some 97,000 clones, 75% to 85% of them seen only once. This TCR came from a woman aged 45-60 years in good health and CMV-seropositive. Sequenced: PBMCs. The rearrangement links TRBV6-1 to TRBJ2-5, with 14 bases that match TRBD2. CDR3 coding DNA: TGTGCCAGCAGTGAAGTGCCCCCGGGACTAGCGGGAGCCAGGTCCCTCGAGACCCAGTACTTC. This codes for CASSEVPPGLAGARSLETQYF.